The 3 T cell receptor beta chains below were found in one sample sequenced in a study of blood T cell repertoires in COVID-19. Sequencing was performed with immunoSEQ multiplex PCR; in TCRdb, only in-frame clones are kept and a portion is missing. Of some 290,000 clones listed, around 90% are singletons. The sample taken for sequencing was peripheral blood. The receptors here all came from a woman aged 50 to 65 who had recovered from COVID-19.

The genes are TRBV20-1 and TRBJ1-4; D gene uncertain. Germline V lookup: CDR1 DFQATT, CDR2 SNEGSKA (reference sequence). V was clipped by 4 bases and J by 7 bases, with 7 bases between them. The CDR3 has 11 residues. The CDR3 DNA sequence: TGCAGTGCTATCCTTAGTGAAAAACTGTTTTTT. Its translation: CSAILSEKLFF.

The chain is built from TRBV2 and TRBJ2-5; 9 nucleotides agree with TRBD1. The germline CDR1 and CDR2 sequences are SNHLY and FYNNEI. The ends lost 6 bases at V and 3 bases at J; junction bases unmatched: 8. The CDR3 consists of 15 residues. The CDR3 DNA sequence: TGTGCCAGCAGGGGGCCGGGACAGGGTGAAGAGACCCAGTACTTC. The encoded protein is CASRGPGQGEETQYF.

V gene TRBV15 combines with J gene TRBJ2-1; D is ambiguous. Germline CDR1 reads LNHNV; CDR2 reads YYDKDF (reference sequence). The CDR3 runs to 16 residues. The germline V and J ends were trimmed by 3 bases and 0 bases, with 12 bases remaining between them. The CDR3: CATSSLQPDSYNEQFF. The CDR3 DNA reads TGTGCCACCAGCAGTCTGCAACCAGACTCCTACAATGAGCAGTTCTTC.